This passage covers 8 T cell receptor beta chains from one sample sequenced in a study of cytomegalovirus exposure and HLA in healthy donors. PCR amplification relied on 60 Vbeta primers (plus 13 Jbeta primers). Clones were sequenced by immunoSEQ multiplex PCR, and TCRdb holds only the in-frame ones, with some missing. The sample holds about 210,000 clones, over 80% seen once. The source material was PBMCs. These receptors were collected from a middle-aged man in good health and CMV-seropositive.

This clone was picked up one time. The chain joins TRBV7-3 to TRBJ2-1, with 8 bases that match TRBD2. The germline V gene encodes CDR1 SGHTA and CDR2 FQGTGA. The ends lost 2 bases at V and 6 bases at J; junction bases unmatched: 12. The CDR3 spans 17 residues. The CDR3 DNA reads TGTGCCAGCAGCTTACCGGGGGTAGCGGGACTCTCCAATGAGCAGTTCTTC. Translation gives CASSLPGVAGLSNEQFF.

Here the CDR3 DNA reads TGTGCCAGCAGTTACACCAGCGGAGACTACGAGCAGTACTTC. The encoded protein is CASSYTSGDYEQYF. The rearrangement uses TRBV6-5 and TRBJ2-7; TRBD2 is a possible D gene (5 bases). This CDR3 contains 14 residues. The germline V gene encodes CDR1 MNHEY and CDR2 SVGAGI. V was pared by 2 bases and J by 3 bases, with 11 bases between.

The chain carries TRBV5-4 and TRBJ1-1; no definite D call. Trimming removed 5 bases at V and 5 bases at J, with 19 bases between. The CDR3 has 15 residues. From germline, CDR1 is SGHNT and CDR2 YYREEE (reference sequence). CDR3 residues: CASRSWRAEKTEAFF. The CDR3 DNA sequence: TGTGCCAGCAGATCATGGCGTGCGGAAAAAACTGAAGCTTTCTTT.

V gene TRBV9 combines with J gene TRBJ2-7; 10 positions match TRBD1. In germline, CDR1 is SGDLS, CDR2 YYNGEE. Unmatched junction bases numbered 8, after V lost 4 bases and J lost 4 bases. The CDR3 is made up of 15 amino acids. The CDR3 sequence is CASSPGTGDLYEQYV. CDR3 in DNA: TGTGCCAGCAGCCCTGGGACAGGGGACTTATACGAGCAGTACGTC.

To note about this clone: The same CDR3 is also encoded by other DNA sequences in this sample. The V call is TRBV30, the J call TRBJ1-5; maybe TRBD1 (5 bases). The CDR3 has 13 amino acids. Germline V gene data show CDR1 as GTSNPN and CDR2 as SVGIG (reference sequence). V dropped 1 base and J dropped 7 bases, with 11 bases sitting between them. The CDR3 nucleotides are TGTGCCTGGAGTGGGACGGGGGAGCAGCCCCAGCATTTT. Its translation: CAWSGTGEQPQHF.

Here the CDR3 reads CASSPRGGTNEKLFF. CDR3 sequence (DNA): TGTGCCAGCTCACCACGAGGTGGGACTAATGAAAAACTGTTTTTT. The chain employs TRBV18 and TRBJ1-4; D gene uncertain. Germline loops: CDR1 KGHSH, CDR2 LQKENI. The ends were cut back, 1 base at V and 2 bases at J, with 8 bases in the middle. The CDR3 is 15 amino acids.

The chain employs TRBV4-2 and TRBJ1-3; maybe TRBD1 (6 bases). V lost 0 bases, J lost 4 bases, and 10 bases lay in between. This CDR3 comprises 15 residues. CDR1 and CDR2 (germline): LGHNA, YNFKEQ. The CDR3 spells CASSQDRGAGNTIYF. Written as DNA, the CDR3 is TGTGCCAGCAGCCAAGATCGGGGGGCCGGAAACACCATATATTTT.

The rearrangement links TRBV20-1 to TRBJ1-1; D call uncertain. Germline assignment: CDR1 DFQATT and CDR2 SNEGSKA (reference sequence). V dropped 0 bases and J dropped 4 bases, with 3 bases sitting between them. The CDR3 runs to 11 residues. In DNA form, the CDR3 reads TGCAGTGCTAGAGACCTCACTGAAGCTTTCTTT. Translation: CSARDLTEAFF.